These 15 T cell receptor beta chains were sequenced from one sample in a study of T-cell memory formation after mild COVID-19. Each CDR3 protein is one row after TCRdb ran MiXCR on the 5' RACE reads. The sample carries more than 350,000 distinct CDR3 sequences, roughly 21% recorded once. Input material: PBMCs or a T cell subset sorted from them (not recorded which). The receptor set was obtained from an adult woman who had mild COVID-19 (a few samples of this study predate the infection). Cell type and time point are not known.

This clonotype appeared a few times. This chain joins TRBV28 and TRBJ2-7; 9 bases align to TRBD2. V shed 6 bases and J 2 bases; nucleotides not matched to a gene: 8. The CDR3 sequence is 15 residues long. CDR1 MDHEN and CDR2 SYDVKM come from the germline V gene. CDR3 region: CASSLRAGGPYEQYF. DNA for the CDR3: TGTGCCAGCAGCTTAAGGGCGGGAGGGCCCTACGAGCAGTACTTC. Full variable domain (remainder filled in from reference TRBV28 and TRBJ2-7): DVKVTQSSRYLVKRTGEKVFLECVQDMDHENMFWYRQDPGLGLRLIYFSYDVKMKEKGDIPEGYSVSREKKERFSLILESASTNQTSMYLCASSLRAGGPYEQYFGPGTRLTVT.

This clonotype was detected a few times. The V call is TRBV6-5, the J call TRBJ1-2; the match to TRBD1 covers 7 bases. CDR1 MNHEY and CDR2 SVGAGI come from the germline V gene. CDR3 length: 13 residues. Losses at the gene ends were 0 bases for V and 5 bases for J; bases not matched to a gene: 0. For the CDR3, the DNA is TGTGCCAGCAGTTACTCGACAGGGTATGGCTACACCTTC. It yields the protein CASSYSTGYGYTF.

V usage is TRBV10-2 and J usage is TRBJ1-1; tentative D call: TRBD1 (5 bases). CDR3 length: 13 residues. Per germline, CDR1 WSHSY and CDR2 SAAADI. With 8 bases removed from V and 0 bases from J, the gap between germline ends came to 10 bases. The DNA for the CDR3 is TGCGCCAGCGGGGCTGGGATGAACACTGAAGCTTTCTTT. As protein: CASGAGMNTEAFF.

This clonotype was found a few times. The chain uses TRBV18 and TRBJ2-3, with 9 bases matching TRBD2. Germline V gene sequence: CDR1 KGHSH, CDR2 LQKENI. The junction had 8 bases not matched to a gene; V was cut back by 5 bases and J by 2 bases. This CDR3 contains 16 residues. The CDR3: CASSTGLASFTDTQYF. The CDR3 nucleotides read TGTGCCAGCTCAACCGGACTAGCGAGTTTCACAGATACGCAGTATTTT.

This clonotype was seen many times. This CDR3 is CASSLGRGGQPQHF. The CDR3 region has the DNA TGTGCCAGCAGTTTGGGCAGGGGGGGTCAGCCCCAGCATTTT. The V gene is TRBV12-3 or TRBV12-4, the J gene TRBJ1-5; 7 bases match TRBD1. The junction had 5 bases not matched to a gene; V was cut back by 3 bases and J by 6 bases. The CDR3 is 14 residues long.

This clonotype occurred a few times. This rearrangement joins TRBV4-1 to TRBJ2-6; D remains unclear. The CDR3 has 18 amino acids. From germline, CDR1 is MGHRA and CDR2 YSYEKL. Trimming stripped 1 base from V and 0 bases from J, with 13 bases between. Written as DNA, the CDR3 is TGCGCCAGCAGCCAAGGGGCAGGCTACAACTCTGGGGCCAACGTCCTGACTTTC. This translates into CASSQGAGYNSGANVLTF.

This clonotype was seen a handful of times. The gene calls are TRBV7-9 and TRBJ2-1, with TRBD2 as a possible D gene (5 bases). V was shortened by 3 bases and J by 3 bases, with 9 bases between the two germline ends. The CDR3 is 14 amino acids. CDR1 is SEHNR, CDR2 FQNEAQ, per germline (reference sequence). CDR3 loop: CASSFTGDYNEQFF. The CDR3 region has the DNA TGTGCCAGCAGCTTCACCGGGGACTACAATGAGCAGTTCTTC.

The rearrangement uses TRBV9 and TRBJ2-1; 11 bases match TRBD2. CDR3 size: 16 residues. V was clipped by 0 bases and J by 4 bases; unmatched bases: 3. Germline V gives CDR1 SGDLS, CDR2 YYNGEE. The CDR3 sequence is CASSVGGLAAYNEQFF. CDR3 in DNA: TGTGCCAGCAGCGTAGGGGGACTAGCGGCGTACAATGAGCAGTTCTTC. Using reference TRBV9 and TRBJ2-1 for the parts outside the CDR3, the full variable domain is DSGVTQTPKHLITATGQRVTLRCSPRSGDLSVYWYQQSLDQGLQFLIQYYNGEERAKGNILERFSAQQFPDLHSELNLSSLELGDSALYFCASSVGGLAAYNEQFFGPGTRLTVL.

This clonotype occurred a few times. The rearrangement uses TRBV5-1 and TRBJ2-1, with TRBD2 identical over 8 bases. Germline V CDR1 and CDR2: SGHRS, YFSETQ. Trimming cost V 0 bases and J 8 bases; bases outside gene matches: 13. The CDR3 runs to 17 residues. CDR3 in amino acids: CASSLANGGATTDEQFF. The CDR3 DNA reads as TGCGCCAGCAGCTTGGCGAACGGGGGGGCAACTACCGATGAGCAGTTCTTC.

The V gene is TRBV24-1, the J gene TRBJ2-3; weak D call: TRBD1 (5 bases). Per germline, CDR1 KGHDR and CDR2 SFDVKD. The CDR3 runs 16 residues. V was trimmed by 3 bases and J by 6 bases, leaving 18 bases between them. DNA for the CDR3: TGTGCCACCAGTGATCCCCGTGACCCCAGGGCCGATACGCAGTATTTT. Protein product: CATSDPRDPRADTQYF.

This clonotype was recorded at least ten times. The chain recombines TRBV5-1 with TRBJ2-1; 9 bases line up with TRBD2. The CDR3 extends over 16 amino acids. The germline CDR1 and CDR2 sequences are SGHRS and YFSETQ. The trim removed 0 bases at V and 5 bases at J, leaving 6 bases unmatched. The CDR3 reads CASSLAAGGNDNEQFF. CDR3 DNA sequence: TGCGCCAGCAGCTTGGCGGCGGGAGGGAACGACAATGAGCAGTTCTTC.

The chain links TRBV21-1 to TRBJ2-1; TRBD2 is taken as the D call from the table, unchecked against the DNA. TRBV21-1 is reported as a pseudogene. This CDR3 is built from 16 residues. The CDR3 spells CASGLREANFYNEQFF. The CDR3 DNA reads as TGTGCCAGCGGTTTGCGGGAGGCAAATTTCTACAATGAGCAGTTCTTC.

This clonotype was seen a few times. The chain is built from TRBV4-3 and TRBJ2-2; D gene unclear. The CDR3 length is 14 residues. The V end lost 1 base, the J end lost 4 bases, and 7 bases lay between the germline ends. Germline values: CDR1 LGHNA, CDR2 YSLEER. The CDR3 region has the DNA TGCGCCAGCAGCCAAGGAACCCGCACCGGGGAGCTGTTTTTT. It translates to CASSQGTRTGELFF.

Here the CDR3 DNA reads TGTGCCAGCAGCCAAGCCTTCCCCGCGGGGCCGGGGAATCAGCCCCAGCATTTT. This translates into CASSQAFPAGPGNQPQHF. The chain is built from TRBV3-1 and TRBJ1-5; maybe TRBD1 (5 bases). This CDR3 has 18 residues. Germline CDR1 is LGHDT and CDR2 is YNNKEL (reference sequence). Trimming cost V 1 base and J 4 bases, with 20 bases left between them.

The rearrangement uses TRBV29-1 and TRBJ1-1; the D gene is possibly TRBD1 (5 bases). CDR1 and CDR2 (germline): SQVTM, ANQGSEA. V was pared by 4 bases and J by 0 bases, with 12 bases between. CDR3 length: 14 amino acids. For the CDR3, the DNA is TGCAGCGTTGGGCGGGGACCCCTGAACACTGAAGCTTTCTTT. Translation gives CSVGRGPLNTEAFF.